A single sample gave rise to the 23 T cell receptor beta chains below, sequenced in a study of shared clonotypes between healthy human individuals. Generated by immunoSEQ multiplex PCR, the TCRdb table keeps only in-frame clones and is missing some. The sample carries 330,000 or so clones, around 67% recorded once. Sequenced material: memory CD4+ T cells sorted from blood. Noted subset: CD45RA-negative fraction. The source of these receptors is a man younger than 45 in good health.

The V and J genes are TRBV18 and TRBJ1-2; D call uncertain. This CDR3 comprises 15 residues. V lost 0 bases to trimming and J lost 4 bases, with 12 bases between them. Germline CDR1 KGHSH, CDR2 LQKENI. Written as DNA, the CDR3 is TGTGCCAGCTCACCACCGGGTCCCGCCCCCTATGGCTACACCTTC. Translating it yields CASSPPGPAPYGYTF.

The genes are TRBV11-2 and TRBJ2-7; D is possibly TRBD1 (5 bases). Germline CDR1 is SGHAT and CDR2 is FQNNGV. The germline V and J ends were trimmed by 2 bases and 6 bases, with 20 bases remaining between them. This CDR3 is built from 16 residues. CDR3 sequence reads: CASSLSLAGKGSEQYF. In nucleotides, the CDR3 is TGTGCCAGCAGCTTAAGCCTGGCAGGGAAGGGTTCCGAGCAGTACTTC.

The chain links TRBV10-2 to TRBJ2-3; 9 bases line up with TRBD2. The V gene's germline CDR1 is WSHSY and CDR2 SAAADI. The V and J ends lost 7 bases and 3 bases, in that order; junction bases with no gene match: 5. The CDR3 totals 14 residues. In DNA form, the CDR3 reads TGCGCCAGCAAGAGACTAGCGGTAACAGATACGCAGTATTTT. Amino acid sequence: CASKRLAVTDTQYF.

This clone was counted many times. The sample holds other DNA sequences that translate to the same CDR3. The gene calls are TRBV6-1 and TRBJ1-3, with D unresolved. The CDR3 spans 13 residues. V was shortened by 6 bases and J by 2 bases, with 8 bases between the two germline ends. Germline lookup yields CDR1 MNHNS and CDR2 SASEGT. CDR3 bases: TGTGCCAGCAGGATGATGACTGGAAACACCATATATTTT. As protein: CASRMMTGNTIYF.

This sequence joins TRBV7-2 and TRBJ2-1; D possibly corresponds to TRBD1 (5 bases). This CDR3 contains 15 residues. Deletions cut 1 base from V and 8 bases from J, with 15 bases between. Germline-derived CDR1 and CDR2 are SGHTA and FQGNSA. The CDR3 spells CASSLEWGNTYEQFF. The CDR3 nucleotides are TGTGCCAGCAGCTTAGAATGGGGCAACACATATGAGCAGTTCTTC.

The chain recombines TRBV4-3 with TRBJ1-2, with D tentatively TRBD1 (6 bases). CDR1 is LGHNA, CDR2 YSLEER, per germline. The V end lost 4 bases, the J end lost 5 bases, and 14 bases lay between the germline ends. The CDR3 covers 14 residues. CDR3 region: CASSRTGQEYGYTF. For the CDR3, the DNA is TGCGCCAGCAGCCGAACGGGACAAGAATATGGCTACACCTTC.

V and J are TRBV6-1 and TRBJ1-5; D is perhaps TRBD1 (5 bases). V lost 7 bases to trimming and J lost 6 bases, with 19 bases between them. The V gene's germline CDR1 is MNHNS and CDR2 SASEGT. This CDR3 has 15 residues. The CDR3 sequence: CASTLESGMSQPQHF. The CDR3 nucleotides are TGTGCCAGCACTTTAGAGTCAGGGATGAGTCAGCCCCAGCATTTT.

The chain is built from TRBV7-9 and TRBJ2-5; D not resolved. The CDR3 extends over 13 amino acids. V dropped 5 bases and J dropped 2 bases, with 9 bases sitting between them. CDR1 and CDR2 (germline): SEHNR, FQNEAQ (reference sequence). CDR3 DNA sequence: TGTGCCAGCAGCAGGACCCCACAAGAGACCCAGTACTTC. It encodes CASSRTPQETQYF.

CDR3 DNA: TGTGCCAGCTCACCAGAGTCAGGGTCGAATCAGCCCCAGCATTTT. This sequence encodes CASSPESGSNQPQHF. V usage is TRBV18 and J usage is TRBJ1-5; weak D call: TRBD1 (5 bases). This CDR3 contains 15 residues. Deletions cut 2 bases from V and 4 bases from J, with 12 bases between. The V gene's germline CDR1 is KGHSH and CDR2 LQKENI.

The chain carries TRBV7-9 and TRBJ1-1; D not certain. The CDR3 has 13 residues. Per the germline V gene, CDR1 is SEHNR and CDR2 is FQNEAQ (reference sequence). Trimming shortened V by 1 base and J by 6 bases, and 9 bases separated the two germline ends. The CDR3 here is CASSLVGNAEAFF. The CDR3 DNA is TGTGCCAGCAGCTTAGTCGGCAACGCTGAAGCTTTCTTT.

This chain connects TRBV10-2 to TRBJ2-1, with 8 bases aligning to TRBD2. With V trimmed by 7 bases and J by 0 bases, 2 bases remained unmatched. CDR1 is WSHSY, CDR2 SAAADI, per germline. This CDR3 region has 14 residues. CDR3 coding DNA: TGCGCCAGCAAGCGGGGGCCCTCCTACAATGAGCAGTTCTTC. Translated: CASKRGPSYNEQFF.

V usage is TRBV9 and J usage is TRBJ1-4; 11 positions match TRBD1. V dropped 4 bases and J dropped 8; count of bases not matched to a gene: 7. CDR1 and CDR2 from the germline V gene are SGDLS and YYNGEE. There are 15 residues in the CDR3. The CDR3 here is CASSPGQGAREKLFF. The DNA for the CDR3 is TGTGCCAGCAGCCCCGGACAGGGGGCGCGGGAAAAACTGTTTTTT.

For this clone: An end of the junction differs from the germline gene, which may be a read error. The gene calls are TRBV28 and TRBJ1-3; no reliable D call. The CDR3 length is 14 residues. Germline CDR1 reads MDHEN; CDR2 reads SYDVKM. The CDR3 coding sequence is TGTGCCAGCAGACTACTGACCATAGGAAGCACCATATATTTT. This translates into CASRLLTIGSTIYF. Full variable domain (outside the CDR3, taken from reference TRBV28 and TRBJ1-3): DVKVTQSSRYLVKRTGEKVFLECVQDMDHENMFWYRQDPGLGLRLIYFSYDVKMKEKGDIPEGYSVSREKKERFSLILESASTNQTSMYLCASRLLTIGSTIYFGEGSWLTVV.

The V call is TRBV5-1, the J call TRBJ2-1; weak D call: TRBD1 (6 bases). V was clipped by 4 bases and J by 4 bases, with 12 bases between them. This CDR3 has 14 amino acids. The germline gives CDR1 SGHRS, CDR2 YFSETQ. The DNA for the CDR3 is TGCGCCAGCAGCATAGGACAGTCTTACAATGAGCAGTTCTTC. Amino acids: CASSIGQSYNEQFF.

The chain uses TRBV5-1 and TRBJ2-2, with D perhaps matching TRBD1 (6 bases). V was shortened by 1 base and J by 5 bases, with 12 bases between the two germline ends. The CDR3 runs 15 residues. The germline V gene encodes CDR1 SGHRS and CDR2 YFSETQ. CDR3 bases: TGCGCCAGCAGCTTGCGGCAGGGGTCGACCGGGGAGCTGTTTTTT. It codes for CASSLRQGSTGELFF.

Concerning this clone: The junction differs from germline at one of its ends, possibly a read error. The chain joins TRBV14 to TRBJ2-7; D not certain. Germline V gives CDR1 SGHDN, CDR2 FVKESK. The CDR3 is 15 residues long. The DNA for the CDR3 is TGTGCCAGCAGCCAAGCGATCAGTCTGGCAGGAGAGCAGCACTTC. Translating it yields CASSQAISLAGEQHF. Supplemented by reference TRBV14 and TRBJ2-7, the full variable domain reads EAGVTQFPSHSVIEKGQTVTLRCDPISGHDNLYWYRRVMGKEIKFLLHFVKESKQDESGMPNNRFLAERTGGTYSTLKVQPAELEDSGVYFCASSQAISLAGEQHFGPGTRLTVT.

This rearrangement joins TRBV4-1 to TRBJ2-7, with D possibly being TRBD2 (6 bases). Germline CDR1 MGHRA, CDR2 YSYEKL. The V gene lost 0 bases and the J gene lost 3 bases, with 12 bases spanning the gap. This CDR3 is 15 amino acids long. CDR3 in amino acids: CASSQDGGTYYEQYF. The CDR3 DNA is TGCGCCAGCAGCCAAGATGGGGGGACCTACTACGAGCAGTACTTC.

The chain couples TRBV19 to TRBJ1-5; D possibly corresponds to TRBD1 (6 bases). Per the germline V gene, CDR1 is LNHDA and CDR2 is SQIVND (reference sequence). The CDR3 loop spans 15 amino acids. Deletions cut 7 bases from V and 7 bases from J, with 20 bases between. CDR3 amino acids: CASTGTTGWGQPQHF. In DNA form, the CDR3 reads TGTGCCAGTACCGGAACGACAGGATGGGGACAGCCCCAGCATTTT.

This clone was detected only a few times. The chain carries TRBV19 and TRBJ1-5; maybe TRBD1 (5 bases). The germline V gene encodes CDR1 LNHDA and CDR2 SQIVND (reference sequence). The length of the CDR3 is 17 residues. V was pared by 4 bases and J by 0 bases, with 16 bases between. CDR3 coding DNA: TGTGCCAGTAGTAATTCCGCAGGGCCAAATAGCAATCAGCCCCAGCATTTT. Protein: CASSNSAGPNSNQPQHF.

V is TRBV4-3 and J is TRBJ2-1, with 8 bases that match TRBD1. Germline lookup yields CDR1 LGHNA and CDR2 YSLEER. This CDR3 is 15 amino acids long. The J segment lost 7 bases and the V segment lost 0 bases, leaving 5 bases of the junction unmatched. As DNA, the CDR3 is TGCGCCAGCAGCCAAGATCGGACAGGGAGGAATGAGCAGTTCTTC. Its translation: CASSQDRTGRNEQFF.

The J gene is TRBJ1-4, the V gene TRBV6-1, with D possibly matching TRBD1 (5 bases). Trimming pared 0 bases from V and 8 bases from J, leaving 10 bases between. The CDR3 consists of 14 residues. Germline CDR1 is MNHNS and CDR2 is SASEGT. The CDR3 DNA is TGTGCCAGCAGTGAAGCGCTGGGGGACGAAAAACTGTTTTTT. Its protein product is CASSEALGDEKLFF.

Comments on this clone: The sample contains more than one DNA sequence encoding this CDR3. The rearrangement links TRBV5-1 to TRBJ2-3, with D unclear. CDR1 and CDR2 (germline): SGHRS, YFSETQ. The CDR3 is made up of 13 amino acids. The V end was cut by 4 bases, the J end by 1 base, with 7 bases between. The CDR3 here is CASSPSGTDTQYF. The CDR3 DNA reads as TGCGCCAGCAGCCCGAGTGGCACAGATACGCAGTATTTT.

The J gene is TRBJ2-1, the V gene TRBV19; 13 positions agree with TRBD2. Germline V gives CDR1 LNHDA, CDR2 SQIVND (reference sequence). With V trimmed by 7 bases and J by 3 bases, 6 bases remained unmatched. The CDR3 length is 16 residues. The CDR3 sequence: CASTPGLAGRYNEQFF. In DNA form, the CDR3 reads TGTGCCAGTACACCGGGACTAGCGGGACGCTACAATGAGCAGTTCTTC.